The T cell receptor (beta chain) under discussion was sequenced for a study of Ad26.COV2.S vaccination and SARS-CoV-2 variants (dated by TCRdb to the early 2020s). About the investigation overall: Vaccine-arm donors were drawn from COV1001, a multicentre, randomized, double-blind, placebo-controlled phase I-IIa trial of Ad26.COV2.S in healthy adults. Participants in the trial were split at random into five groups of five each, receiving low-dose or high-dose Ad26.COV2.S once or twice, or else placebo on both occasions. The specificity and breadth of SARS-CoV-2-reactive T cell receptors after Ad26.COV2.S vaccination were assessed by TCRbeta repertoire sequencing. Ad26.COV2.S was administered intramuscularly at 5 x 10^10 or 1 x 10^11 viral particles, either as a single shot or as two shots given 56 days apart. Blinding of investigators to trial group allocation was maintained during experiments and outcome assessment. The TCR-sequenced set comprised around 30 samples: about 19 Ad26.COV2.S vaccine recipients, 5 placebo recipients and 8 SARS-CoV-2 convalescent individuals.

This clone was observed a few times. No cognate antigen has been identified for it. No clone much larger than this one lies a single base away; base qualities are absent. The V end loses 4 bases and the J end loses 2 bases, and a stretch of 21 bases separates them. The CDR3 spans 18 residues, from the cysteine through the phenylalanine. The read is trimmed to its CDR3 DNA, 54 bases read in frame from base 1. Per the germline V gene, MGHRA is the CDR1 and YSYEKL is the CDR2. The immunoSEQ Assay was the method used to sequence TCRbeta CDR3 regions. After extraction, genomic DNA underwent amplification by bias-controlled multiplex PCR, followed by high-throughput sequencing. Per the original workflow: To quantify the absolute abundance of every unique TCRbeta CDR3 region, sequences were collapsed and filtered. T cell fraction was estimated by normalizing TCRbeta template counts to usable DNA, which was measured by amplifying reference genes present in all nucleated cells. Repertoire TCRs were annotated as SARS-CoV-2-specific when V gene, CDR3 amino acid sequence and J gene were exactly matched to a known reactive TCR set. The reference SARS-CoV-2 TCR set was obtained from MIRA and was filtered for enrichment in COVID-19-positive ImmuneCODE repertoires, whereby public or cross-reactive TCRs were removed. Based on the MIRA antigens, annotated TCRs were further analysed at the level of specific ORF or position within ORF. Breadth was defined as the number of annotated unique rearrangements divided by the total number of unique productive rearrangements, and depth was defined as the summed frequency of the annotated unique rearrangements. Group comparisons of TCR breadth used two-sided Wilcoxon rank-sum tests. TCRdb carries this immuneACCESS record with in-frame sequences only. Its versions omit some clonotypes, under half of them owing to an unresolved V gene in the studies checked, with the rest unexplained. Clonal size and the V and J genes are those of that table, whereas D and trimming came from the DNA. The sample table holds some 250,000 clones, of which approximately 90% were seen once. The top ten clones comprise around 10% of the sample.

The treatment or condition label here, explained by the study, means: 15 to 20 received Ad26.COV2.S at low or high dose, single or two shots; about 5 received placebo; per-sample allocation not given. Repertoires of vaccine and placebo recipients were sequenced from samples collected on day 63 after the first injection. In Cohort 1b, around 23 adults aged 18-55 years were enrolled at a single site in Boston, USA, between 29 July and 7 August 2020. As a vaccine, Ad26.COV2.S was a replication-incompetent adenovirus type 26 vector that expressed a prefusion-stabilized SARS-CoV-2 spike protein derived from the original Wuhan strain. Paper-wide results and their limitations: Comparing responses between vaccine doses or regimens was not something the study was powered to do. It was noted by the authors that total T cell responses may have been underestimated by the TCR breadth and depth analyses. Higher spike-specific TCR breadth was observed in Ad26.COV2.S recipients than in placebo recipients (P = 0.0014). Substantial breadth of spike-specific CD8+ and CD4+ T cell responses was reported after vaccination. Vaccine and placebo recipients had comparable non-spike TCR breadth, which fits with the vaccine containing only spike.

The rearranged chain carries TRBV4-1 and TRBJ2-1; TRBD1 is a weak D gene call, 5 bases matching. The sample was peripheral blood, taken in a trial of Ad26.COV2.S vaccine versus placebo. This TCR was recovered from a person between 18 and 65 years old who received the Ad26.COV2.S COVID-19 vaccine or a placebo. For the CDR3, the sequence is CASSPYVVSVGPYNEQFF. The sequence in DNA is TGCGCCAGCAGCCCCTATGTCGTATCTGTGGGGCCCTACAATGAGCAGTTCTTC.